The clone carrying this T cell receptor beta chain was found a few times. Its antigen is undetermined. The sample comes from a study of human T cells and chemical hapten exposure. Overall study results and limits: The number of TCRs above 1 in 1000 frequency did not change after DPC sensitization.

Trimming removed 6 bases from V and 4 bases from J, with 13 bases in between. This CDR3 has 12 amino acids. Germline CDR1 DFQATT, CDR2 SNEGSKA (reference sequence). Time point of the sample: healthy volunteer bleed at 2 weeks. It was from unfractionated whole blood that total RNA was extracted. TCRdb re-derived calls from the RACE reads in MiXCR, one entry per CDR3 protein. This repertoire shows 100,000 to 150,000 distinct CDR3 sequences, roughly 9.5% found once; its top ten account for around 1.7%. The rearrangement uses TRBV20-1 and TRBJ2-7; a weak D match, TRBD1 (6 bases). The specimen sequenced was whole blood. This clonotype was obtained from a male donor in good health. Some clones in this sample may be carry-over from other donors' samples. The chain's CDR3 is CSALGGQYEQYF. The CDR3, as DNA: TGCAGTGCCTTGGGTGGACAGTACGAGCAGTACTTC.